The entry below gives a single T cell receptor (beta chain) sequence along with its context. The source of the sample is a study of blood T cell repertoires in COVID-19. Study-level background: Specimens from acute and convalescent COVID-19 originated in the United States, Italy and Spain. Nucleic acid was either cDNA or gDNA, and it came from T cells, B-cell-depleted T cells, or PBMCs.

Trimming stripped 10 bases from V and 5 bases from J, with 17 bases between. Germline V gene sequence: CDR1 MNHEY, CDR2 SVGAGI. The CDR3 loop spans 13 amino acids. Original methodology: Reference gene primer amplification gave nucleated cell count estimates. Here immunoSEQ multiplex PCR was the method, and the copy in TCRdb shows in-frame clones only, minus some. For V, J and clone size, that table is used; D and trimming come from the DNA. This sample has 55,000 to 65,000 clones, with roughly 79% found just once. The receptor was isolated from a man between 60 and 70 years old with acute or convalescent COVID-19. Specimen: peripheral blood. J is TRBJ1-1 and V is TRBV6-5, with D perhaps TRBD1 (5 bases). The DNA for the CDR3 is TGTGCCACACGGGGGAAGGCCTTAACTGAAGCTTTCTTT. Protein sequence: CATRGKALTEAFF.